The T cell receptor (beta chain) under discussion was sequenced for a study of T cell repertoires in cytomegalovirus infection. Looking at the study overall: The authors relied on CMV epitopes, both recently identified HLA-C-restricted and well-studied HLA-B-restricted.

General study points: Individuals carrying CMV plus the relevant HLA were identified by cumulative frequency of public TCR beta families.

TCRdb reanalysed the reads using MiXCR and keeps one entry per CDR3 protein. The sample lists some 220,000 distinct CDR3 sequences; approximately 40% were seen once. Concerning this clonotype itself: Its antigen is undetermined.

The sequence was obtained from a human donor in good health (CMV status not recorded). Some clones in this sample may be carry-over from other donors' samples. The sequencing here drew on CD8+ T cells from cultured PBMCs, taken from culture after CMV antigen stimulation.

The chain's CDR3 is CASSPNPGGDYTF. The CDR3 DNA sequence: TGTGCCAGCAGCCCGAACCCCGGTGGCGACTACACCTTC. The chain has TRBV7-3 and TRBJ1-2; no firm D call. Per the germline V gene, CDR1 is SGHTA and CDR2 is FQGTGA. The V end was cut by 5 bases, the J end by 10 bases, with 17 bases between. The CDR3 totals 13 residues.